The source of this T cell receptor beta chain is a study of blood T cell repertoires in COVID-19. On this clone itself: The sample holds other DNA sequences that translate to the same CDR3.

Only in-frame clones appear in the TCRdb table, and some are missing; sequencing was by immunoSEQ multiplex PCR. The sample lists 210,000 or so clones, about 88% occurring once. The sample comprised peripheral blood. The TCR sequence derives from a man between 40 and 49 years old with active or convalescent COVID-19.

The CDR3 nucleotides are TGTGCCACCAGTGATTTTCGGGGCAATGAGCAGTTCTTC. Translation gives CATSDFRGNEQFF. The chain is built from TRBV24-1 and TRBJ2-1; TRBD2 is a possible D gene (5 bases). Germline V lookup: CDR1 KGHDR, CDR2 SFDVKD. The CDR3 runs 13 residues. V lost 1 base and J 6 bases, leaving 6 bases between the germline ends.